The sequence of this T cell receptor beta chain was determined in a study of cytomegalovirus exposure and HLA in healthy donors. This clone occurred a few times. The germline CDR1 and CDR2 sequences are MNHNS and SASEGT. The V end lost 5 bases, the J end lost 5 bases, and 15 bases lay between the germline ends. The CDR3 loop spans 14 amino acids. Primers: 60 Vbeta forward and 13 Jbeta reverse. The protocol was immunoSEQ multiplex PCR, while the TCRdb copy is restricted to in-frame clones and leaves out a portion. The profile covers roughly 120,000 clones, with approximately 9.4% appearing a single time and roughly 3% taken by the ten largest.

This chain links TRBV6-1 with TRBJ2-5, with TRBD2 as a possible D gene (6 bases). The TCR originated in a man aged 30-40 years in good health and CMV-seronegative. The sample was PBMCs. CDR3 region: CASSKPTSGETQYF. CDR3 in DNA: TGTGCCAGCAGTAAACCGACTAGTGGGGAGACCCAGTACTTC.